Each of the 10 T cell receptor beta chains below was sequenced from the same sample in a study of hypomethylating agent response in myelodysplastic syndrome. Using immunoSEQ multiplex PCR, the repertoire was profiled, and TCRdb retains in-frame clones only, with some absent. The table records some 3,700 clones, approximately 86% of them present only once. The sample in question was bone marrow, obtained before or after starting hypomethylating agent treatment for myelodysplastic syndrome (not recorded which). The receptors here all came from a human donor with myelodysplastic syndrome.

This sequence joins TRBV5-1 and TRBJ2-7, with TRBD1 identical over 7 bases. The CDR3 extends over 14 amino acids. Germline V CDR1 and CDR2: SGHRS, YFSETQ. Germline trimming cut 4 bases from V and 3 bases from J; bases unmatched to any gene: 7. In DNA form, the CDR3 reads TGCGCCAGCAGCCTCGGGACAGCTCTCTACGAGCAGTACTTC. As protein: CASSLGTALYEQYF. Together with reference TRBV5-1 and TRBJ2-7, the CDR3 gives the full variable domain: KAGVTQTPRYLIKTRGQQVTLSCSPISGHRSVSWYQQTPGQGLQFLFEYFSETQRNKGNFPGRFSGRQFSNSRSEMNVSTLELGDSALYLCASSLGTALYEQYFGPGTRLTVT.

This clone appeared a single time. V usage is TRBV30 and J usage is TRBJ2-7; D might be TRBD2 (6 bases). The CDR3 is 15 residues long. Trimming removed 1 base from V and 4 bases from J, with 17 bases in between. Germline CDR1 and CDR2: GTSNPN and SVGIG (reference sequence). Here the CDR3 DNA reads TGTGCCTGGAGTGACGGGACTTCCCTTTTGTACGAGCAGTACTTC. Protein product: CAWSDGTSLLYEQYF.

The V call is TRBV7-8, the J call TRBJ2-1, with TRBD2 identical over 12 bases. The CDR3 covers 20 residues. Germline CDR1 reads SGHVS; CDR2 reads FQNEAQ. J gave up 6 bases and V 3 bases, and 18 bases lay outside the gene matches. The CDR3 region is CASSLARLAGALGRRNEQFF. CDR3 nucleotides: TGTGCCAGCAGCTTGGCACGACTAGCGGGAGCCCTCGGGCGACGCAATGAGCAGTTCTTC.

The V and J genes are TRBV27 and TRBJ2-5; no clear D. V was pared by 6 bases and J by 5 bases, with 10 bases between. The V gene's germline CDR1 is MNHEY and CDR2 SMNVEV (reference sequence). The CDR3 spans 12 residues. The CDR3 reads CASSPNGETQYF. CDR3 DNA sequence: TGTGCCAGCAGCCCCAATGGGGAGACCCAGTACTTC.

The chain employs TRBV11-2 and TRBJ2-7; TRBD1 is a possible D gene (5 bases). This CDR3 is built from 13 residues. V lost 5 bases and J 0 bases, leaving 8 bases between the germline ends. Germline CDR1 is SGHAT and CDR2 is FQNNGV. CDR3 region: CASSPDTSYEQYF. Written as DNA, the CDR3 is TGTGCCAGCAGCCCGGACACCTCCTACGAGCAGTACTTC.

The rearrangement uses TRBV7-7 and TRBJ2-1, with 8 positions matching TRBD2. Per the germline V gene, CDR1 is SSHAT and CDR2 is FNYEAQ (reference sequence). This CDR3 has 12 residues. V lost 5 bases, J lost 7 bases, and 1 base stayed unmatched. CDR3 in amino acids: CASSPGGNEQFF. The CDR3 nucleotides read TGTGCCAGCAGCCCGGGGGGGAATGAGCAGTTCTTC.

The CDR3 loop reads CSVGPEGETQYF. The CDR3 nucleotides read TGCAGCGTTGGCCCAGAGGGAGAGACCCAGTACTTC. The chain is built from TRBV29-1 and TRBJ2-5; possibly TRBD2 for D (5 bases). The CDR3 sequence is 12 residues long. The V gene's germline CDR1 is SQVTM and CDR2 ANQGSEA. The V end lost 4 bases, the J end lost 4 bases, and 10 bases lay between the germline ends.

CDR3 region: CASSTPGLVGGELFF. The DNA of the CDR3 is TGTGCCAGTAGTACCCCCGGACTTGTTGGCGGGGAGCTGTTTTTT. This chain joins TRBV19 and TRBJ2-2, with a weak D call TRBD2 (5 bases). The V end lost 4 bases, the J end lost 7 bases, and 16 bases lay between the germline ends. Germline loops: CDR1 LNHDA, CDR2 SQIVND (reference sequence). CDR3 length: 15 residues.

This clone was found once. This chain joins TRBV5-1 and TRBJ1-2; no definite D call. Germline V gene data show CDR1 as SGHRS and CDR2 as YFSETQ. The germline V and J ends were trimmed by 4 bases and 1 base, with 8 bases remaining between them. The CDR3 has 13 residues. Here the CDR3 DNA reads TGCGCCAGCAGCCCAGACATTAACTATGGCTACACCTTC. Translated: CASSPDINYGYTF.

The gene calls are TRBV7-2 and TRBJ1-1, with a possible D match to TRBD1 (6 bases). The CDR3 extends over 16 amino acids. V lost 5 bases and J lost 1, with 17 bases in between. The germline V gene encodes CDR1 SGHTA and CDR2 FQGNSA. In DNA, the CDR3 is TGTGCCAGCAGCCCCGACAGGATTCCCCCGAACACTGAAGCTTTCTTT. Translation gives CASSPDRIPPNTEAFF.